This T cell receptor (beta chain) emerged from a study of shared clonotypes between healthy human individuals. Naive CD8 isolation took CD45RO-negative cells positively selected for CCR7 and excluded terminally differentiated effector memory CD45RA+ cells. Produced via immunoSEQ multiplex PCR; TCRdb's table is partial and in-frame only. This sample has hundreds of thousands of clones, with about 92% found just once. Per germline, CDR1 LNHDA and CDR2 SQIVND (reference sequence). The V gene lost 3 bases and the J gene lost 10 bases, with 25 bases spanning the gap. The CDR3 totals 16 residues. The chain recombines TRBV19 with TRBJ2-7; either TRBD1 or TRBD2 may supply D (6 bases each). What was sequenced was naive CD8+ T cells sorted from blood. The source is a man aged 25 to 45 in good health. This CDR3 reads CASSIQAGGHLTAQYF. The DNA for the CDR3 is TGTGCCAGTAGTATCCAGGCCGGGGGACATTTGACCGCCCAGTACTTC.